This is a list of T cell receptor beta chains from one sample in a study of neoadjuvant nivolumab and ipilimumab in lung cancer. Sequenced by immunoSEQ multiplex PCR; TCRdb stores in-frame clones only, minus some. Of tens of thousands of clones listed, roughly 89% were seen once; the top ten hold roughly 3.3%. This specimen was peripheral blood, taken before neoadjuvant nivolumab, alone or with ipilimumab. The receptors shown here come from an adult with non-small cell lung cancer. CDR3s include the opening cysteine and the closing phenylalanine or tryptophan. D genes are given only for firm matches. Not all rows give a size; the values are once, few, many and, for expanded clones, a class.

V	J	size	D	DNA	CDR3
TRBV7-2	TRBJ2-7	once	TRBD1	TGTGCCAGCAGCTCCCGACAGGGTCCCTACGAGCAGTACTTC	CASSSRQGPYEQYF
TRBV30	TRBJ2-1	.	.	TGTGCCTGGATGGGAGCCGGGCCAGGAAGGTTCTTC	CAWMGAGPGRFF
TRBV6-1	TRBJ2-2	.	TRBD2	TGTGCCAGCAGCCTACTAGCGACGAACACCGGGGAGCTGTTTTTT	CASSLLATNTGELFF
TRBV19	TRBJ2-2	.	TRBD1	TGTGCCAGTAGTCACACAAGGGGGCACGGGGAGCTGTTTTTT	CASSHTRGHGELFF
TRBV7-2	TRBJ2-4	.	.	TGTGCCAGCAGCTTAGGACTCCAAATTCAGTACTTC	CASSLGLQIQYF
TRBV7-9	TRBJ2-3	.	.	TGTGCCAGCAGCTTAGAGTCGAAGGATACGCAGTATTTT	CASSLESKDTQYF
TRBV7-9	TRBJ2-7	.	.	TGTGCCAGCAGCTTGTATTGGGCCCTGTACTTC	CASSLYWALYF
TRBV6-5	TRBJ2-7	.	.	TGTGCCAGCAGTTCGGGCCACGGCACCTACGAGCAGTACTTC	CASSSGHGTYEQYF
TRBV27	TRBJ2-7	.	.	TGTGCCAGCAGTTATCAAGGTCGCGGGGAGCAGTACTTC	CASSYQGRGEQYF
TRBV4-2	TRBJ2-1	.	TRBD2	TGTGCCAGCAGCCAAGCGTTATTAGCGGGAGGCACGCAGTTCTTC	CASSQALLAGGTQFF
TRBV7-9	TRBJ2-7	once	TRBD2	TGTGCCAGCAGCTTAGGCGGGACTAGCGTTCGGGAGCAGTACTTC	CASSLGGTSVREQYF
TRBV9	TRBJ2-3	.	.	TGTGCCAGCGTTGCGGGCATAGATAGCACAGATACGCAGTATTTT	CASVAGIDSTDTQYF
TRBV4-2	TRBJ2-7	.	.	TGTGCCAGCAGCCAGACTAACCCACCCTACGAGCAGTACTTC	CASSQTNPPYEQYF
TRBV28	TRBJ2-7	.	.	TGTGCCAGCAGTTTAGGACACTACGAGCAGTACTTC	CASSLGHYEQYF
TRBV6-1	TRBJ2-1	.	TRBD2	TGTGCCAGCAGTGAAGAACTAGCGGGCGTCAATGAGCAGTTCTTC	CASSEELAGVNEQFF
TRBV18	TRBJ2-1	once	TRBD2	TGTGCCAGCTCACCACTTCCGGGAGGGCCCTCCAATGAGCAGTTCTTC	CASSPLPGGPSNEQFF
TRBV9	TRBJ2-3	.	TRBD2	TGTGCCAGCAGCCTTGGACTAGCGGGAGGGCCGAAACTCTCAGATACGCAGTATTTT	CASSLGLAGGPKLSDTQYF
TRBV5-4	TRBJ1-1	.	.	TGTGCCAGCAGCTTTGGGGCGCGAAACACTGAAGCTTTCTTT	CASSFGARNTEAFF
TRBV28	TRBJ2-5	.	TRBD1	TGTGCCAGCAGTTTTCAGGGGGCCGAGGAGACCCAGTACTTC	CASSFQGAEETQYF
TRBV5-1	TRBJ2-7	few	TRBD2	TGCGCCAGCAGCCTCGGGAGGTCATATTTCGACTACGAGCAGTACTTC	CASSLGRSYFDYEQYF
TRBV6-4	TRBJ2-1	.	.	TGTGCCAGCAGTGACTCAGGGGGAGAGGGCAATGAGCAGTTCTTC	CASSDSGGEGNEQFF
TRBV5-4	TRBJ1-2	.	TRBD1	TGTGCCAGCAGCTTGCCATCGGACAGGGGATATGGCTACACCTTC	CASSLPSDRGYGYTF
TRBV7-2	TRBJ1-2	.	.	TGTGCCAGCAGCTTAGGCGCCCAAAGTAACTATGGCTACACCTTC	CASSLGAQSNYGYTF
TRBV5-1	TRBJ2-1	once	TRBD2	TGCGCCAGCAGCTCGGGACTAGCGGGGAATGAGCAGTTCTTC	CASSSGLAGNEQFF
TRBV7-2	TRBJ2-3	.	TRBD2	TGTGCCAGCACCCAGGGGCTAGCGGGAGTCACAGATACGCAGTATTTT	CASTQGLAGVTDTQYF
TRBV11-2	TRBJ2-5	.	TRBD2	TGTGCCAGCAGACCGACTAGCGACTGGCAGACCCAGTACTTC	CASRPTSDWQTQYF
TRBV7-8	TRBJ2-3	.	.	TGTGCCAGCACCTTTAGTACCGCAGGAGGGGATACGCAGTATTTT	CASTFSTAGGDTQYF
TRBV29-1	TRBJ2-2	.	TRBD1	TGCAGCGCCGTTGACAGGGGGCACACCGGGGAGCTGTTTTTT	CSAVDRGHTGELFF
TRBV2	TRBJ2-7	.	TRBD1	TGTGCCAGCAGTCCCGACAGGGTCTACGAGCAGTACTTC	CASSPDRVYEQYF
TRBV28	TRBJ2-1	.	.	TGTGCCAGCAGTCCCCTAGCGGACAGAGAGCAGTTCTTC	CASSPLADREQFF
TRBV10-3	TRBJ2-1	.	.	TGTGCCATCAGTAATGGGGACAATGAGCAGTTCTTC	CAISNGDNEQFF
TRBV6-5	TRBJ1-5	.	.	TGTGCCAGCAGTTACTCGCCCAATCAGCCCCAGCATTTT	CASSYSPNQPQHF
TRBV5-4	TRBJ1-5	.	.	TGTGCCAGCAGCTTGGGGCCGCTCAATCAGCCCCAGCATTTT	CASSLGPLNQPQHF
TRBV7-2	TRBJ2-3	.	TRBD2	TGTGCCAGCAGCTTAGGATTAGCGGGAGGAAGCACAGATACGCAGTATTTT	CASSLGLAGGSTDTQYF
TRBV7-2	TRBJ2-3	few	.	TGTGCCAGCAGCTGGACTAGGGGGGAAGATACGCAGTATTTT	CASSWTRGEDTQYF
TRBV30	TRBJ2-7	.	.	TGTGCCTGGAGTGTACTAACCGAGCAGTACTTC	CAWSVLTEQYF
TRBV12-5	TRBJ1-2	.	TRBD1	TGTGCTAGTGGTTTGGTCAGGGGGCGCTTCCGTGGCTACACCTTC	CASGLVRGRFRGYTF
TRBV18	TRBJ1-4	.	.	TGTGCCAGCTCACCACCGGACAATGAAAAACTGTTTTTT	CASSPPDNEKLFF
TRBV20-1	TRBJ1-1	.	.	TGCAGTGCGAAGGACAGCGAAGCTTTCTTT	CSAKDSEAFF
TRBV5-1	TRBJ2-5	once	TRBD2	TGCGCCAGCAGCTTGACTAGCGGGAGTTATCGGGAGACCCAGTACTTC	CASSLTSGSYRETQYF
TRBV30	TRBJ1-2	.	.	TGTGCCTGGAGCAGGGATGGCTACACCTTC	CAWSRDGYTF
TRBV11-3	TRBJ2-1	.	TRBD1	TGTGCCAGCAGACGAACAGGGGTCGAAGAGCAGTTCTTC	CASRRTGVEEQFF
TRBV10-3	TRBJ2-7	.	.	TGTGCCATCAGCGCAAAACAGGGCTACGAGCAGTACTTC	CAISAKQGYEQYF
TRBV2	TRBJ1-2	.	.	TGTGCCAGCAGTGAAGGGGGGTCTGGAGTCTATGGCTACACCTTC	CASSEGGSGVYGYTF
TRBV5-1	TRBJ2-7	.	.	TGCGCCAGCAGCTTGGCGACAGGCCGCTCCTACGAGCAGTACTTC	CASSLATGRSYEQYF
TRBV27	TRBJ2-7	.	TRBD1	TGTGCCAGCAGTATCGCCTCCCGGACAGGGACCTACGAGCAGTACTTC	CASSIASRTGTYEQYF
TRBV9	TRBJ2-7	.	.	TGTGCCAGCAGCGTGGGGGGACAGTCCTACGAGCAGTACTTC	CASSVGGQSYEQYF
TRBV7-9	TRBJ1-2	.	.	TGTGCCAGCAGCTTCACAGGGTCCTATGGCTACACCTTC	CASSFTGSYGYTF
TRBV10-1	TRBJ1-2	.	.	TGCGCCAGCAGTGAGAGCAGGGAGGACGGCTACACCTTC	CASSESREDGYTF
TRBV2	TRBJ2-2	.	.	TGTGCCAGCAGTGGGGGTGGCACCGGGGAGCTGTTTTTT	CASSGGGTGELFF
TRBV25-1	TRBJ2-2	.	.	TGTGCCAGCAGTGGGGGACTCTGGGACACCGGGGAGCTGTTTTTT	CASSGGLWDTGELFF
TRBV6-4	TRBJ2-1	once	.	TGTGCCAGCAGTGTCCGCTCAGAGGACGGGGGCAATGAGCAGTTCTTC	CASSVRSEDGGNEQFF
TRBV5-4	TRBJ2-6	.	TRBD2	TGTGCCAGCAGCTTCAGCGGGAGTCTTACTGGGGCCAACGTCCTGACTTTC	CASSFSGSLTGANVLTF